The entry below describes one T cell receptor beta chain. The sample comes from a study of blood T cell repertoires in COVID-19. Measured with immunoSEQ multiplex PCR; TCRdb has only the in-frame clones, and not every one. The profile shows some 300,000 clones, 86% of them singletons. The V gene end was trimmed by 1 base and the J gene end by 9 bases; junction bases not matched to a gene: 5. Per germline, CDR1 SGHTA and CDR2 FQGNSA. There are 15 residues in the CDR3. The chain is built from TRBV7-2 and TRBJ1-6, with TRBD1 matching over 8 bases. This sequence originates from a woman in her seventies with COVID-19, enrolled during active disease. The specimen was peripheral blood. The CDR3 is CASSLGTGGVSPLHF. The CDR3 region has the DNA TGTGCCAGCAGCTTAGGCACAGGGGGGGTTTCACCCCTCCACTTT. The full variable domain, with the rest looked up from reference TRBV7-2 and TRBJ1-6, is GAGVSQSPSNKVTEKGKDVELRCDPISGHTALYWYRQSLGQGLEFLIYFQGNSAPDKSGLPSDRFSAERTGGSVSTLTIQRTQQEDSAVYLCASSLGTGGVSPLHFGNGTRLTVT.